These 29 T cell receptor beta chains share one sample of origin, sequenced in a study of blood T cell repertoires in COVID-19. Repertoires were generated with immunoSEQ multiplex PCR, while TCRdb's copy carries only in-frame clones and drops some. The sample consists of 150,000 to 170,000 clones, about three quarters of them appearing once. The sample taken for sequencing was peripheral blood. The receptors originated from a man older than 75 with acute or convalescent COVID-19.

The V gene is TRBV19, the J gene TRBJ2-7; D unresolved. Germline-derived CDR1 and CDR2 are LNHDA and SQIVND (reference sequence). V lost 2 bases and J lost 1, with 9 bases in between. The CDR3 runs to 14 residues. CDR3 in amino acids: CASSINAASYEQYF. Here the CDR3 DNA reads TGTGCCAGTAGTATAAACGCGGCTTCCTACGAGCAGTACTTC.

A note on this clone: In the same sample, other DNA sequences code for this CDR3. The rearrangement joins TRBV12-3 or TRBV12-4 to TRBJ1-5; D gene uncertain. This CDR3 has 13 amino acids. The V and J ends lost 2 bases and 4 bases respectively, with 6 bases between them. CDR3 sequence reads: CASSLRGNQPQHF. The CDR3 DNA is TGTGCCAGCAGTTTACGGGGAAATCAGCCCCAGCATTTT.

The gene calls are TRBV9 and TRBJ2-1; TRBD2 aligns across 8 bases. The CDR3 is 16 amino acids. V shed 0 bases, J shed 3 bases, and the junction held 5 bases outside the gene matches. Germline CDR1 reads SGDLS; CDR2 reads YYNGEE. The CDR3 here is CASSVVGAGGYNEQFF. CDR3 DNA: TGTGCCAGCAGCGTAGTTGGGGCGGGGGGCTACAATGAGCAGTTCTTC.

At least ten counts were recorded for this clone. The chain couples TRBV5-1 to TRBJ2-2, with unresolved D. Germline V gene sequence: CDR1 SGHRS, CDR2 YFSETQ. The V end lost 2 bases, the J end lost 5 bases, and 4 bases lay between the germline ends. This CDR3 comprises 12 residues. DNA for the CDR3: TGCGCCAGCAGCTTTAATACCGGGGAGCTGTTTTTT. It yields the protein CASSFNTGELFF.

This clone was picked up a small number of times. The V and J genes are TRBV6-1 and TRBJ1-6; D gene uncertain. CDR1 is MNHNS, CDR2 SASEGT, per germline. With 1 base removed from V and 5 bases from J, the gap between germline ends came to 18 bases. The CDR3 has 18 residues. CDR3 nucleotide sequence: TGTGCCAGCAGTGAAGTCGTCCTTGAGGCGGGAAATAATTCACCCCTCCACTTT. Its translation: CASSEVVLEAGNNSPLHF.

The chain joins TRBV30 to TRBJ2-7; D possibly corresponds to TRBD1 (5 bases). Germline CDR1 GTSNPN, CDR2 SVGIG (reference sequence). V shed 1 base and J shed 6 bases, with 10 bases lying between them. CDR3 length: 12 residues. DNA for the CDR3: TGTGCCTGGAGTGCAGGGTGGGGCGAGCAGTACTTC. It yields the protein CAWSAGWGEQYF.

This chain connects TRBV5-1 to TRBJ1-2; TRBD1 is a possible D gene (6 bases). V dropped 7 bases and J dropped 6 bases, with 19 bases sitting between them. CDR3 length: 14 residues. Germline CDR1 and CDR2: SGHRS and YFSETQ. The CDR3 protein is CASSPSGGRDGYTF. The CDR3 DNA sequence: TGCGCCAGCTCTCCCTCTGGGGGCCGGGATGGCTACACCTTC.

This clone is a singleton in its sample. The V and J genes are TRBV19 and TRBJ1-2; D perhaps matches TRBD1 (6 bases). V was shortened by 6 bases and J by 6 bases, with 29 bases between the two germline ends. The CDR3 runs 18 residues. CDR1 is LNHDA, CDR2 SQIVND, per germline (reference sequence). Written as DNA, the CDR3 is TGTGCCAGTAGGCCCCTCTTTTCAGTAGGAGTGGGGGCTGATGGCTACACCTTC. Translation: CASRPLFSVGVGADGYTF.

The chain couples TRBV11-3 to TRBJ2-3; TRBD2 agrees at 8 bases. CDR1 and CDR2 from the germline V gene are SGHNT and YENEEA. Losses at the gene ends were 1 base for V and 1 base for J; bases not matched to a gene: 4. The CDR3 sequence is 16 residues long. The CDR3 is CASSLAGGAGTDTQYF. The CDR3 DNA reads TGTGCCAGCAGCTTAGCGGGGGGGGCAGGCACAGATACGCAGTATTTT.

The CDR3 protein is CASSLTGVGNQPQHF. In DNA, the CDR3 is TGTGCCAGCAGTTTAACAGGGGTCGGGAATCAGCCCCAGCATTTT. The chain links TRBV28 to TRBJ1-5; 7 bases are shared with TRBD1. The CDR3 is 15 residues long. Per the germline V gene, CDR1 is MDHEN and CDR2 is SYDVKM. With V trimmed by 2 bases and J by 4 bases, 5 bases remained unmatched.

This clone has more than one count but fewer than ten. V gene TRBV5-5 combines with J gene TRBJ2-7; tentatively, D is TRBD1 (6 bases). The V gene's germline CDR1 is SGHKS and CDR2 YYEKEE (reference sequence). Trimming took 2 bases from V and 9 from J, leaving 15 bases between them. This CDR3 comprises 13 residues. CDR3 nucleotides: TGTGCCAGCAGCTTTGGGTCAGGGGCCGGGCAGTACGTC. Translated, it gives CASSFGSGAGQYV.

The chain joins TRBV5-6 to TRBJ2-5; 8 nucleotides line up with TRBD1. V trimming: 3 bases; J trimming: 0 bases; junction bases outside the gene matches: 4. CDR1 and CDR2 (germline): SGHDT, YYEEEE. CDR3 length: 15 amino acids. The CDR3 sequence is CASSWDRRYQETQYF. Here the CDR3 DNA reads TGTGCCAGCAGCTGGGACAGGAGGTACCAAGAGACCCAGTACTTC.

The rearrangement links TRBV2 to TRBJ1-2; 7 nucleotides align to TRBD1. In germline, CDR1 is SNHLY, CDR2 FYNNEI. V dropped 8 bases and J dropped 2; count of bases not matched to a gene: 5. The CDR3 runs to 13 residues. CDR3 in amino acids: CASGETGNYGYTF. CDR3 nucleotides: TGTGCCAGCGGGGAGACAGGGAACTATGGCTACACCTTC.

The chain recombines TRBV4-2 with TRBJ1-1; no firm D call. The CDR3 is 13 residues long. Germline assignment: CDR1 LGHNA and CDR2 YNFKEQ. V was cut by 1 base and J by 4 bases, with 7 bases left in between. This CDR3 is CASSQVPGTEAFF. The CDR3 DNA sequence: TGTGCCAGCAGCCAAGTGCCGGGCACTGAAGCTTTCTTT.

This clone came up once. The CDR3 is CASSVGGGEFLAGNTIYF. CDR3 coding DNA: TGTGCCAGCAGCGTAGGAGGTGGTGAGTTTCTGGCTGGAAACACCATATATTTT. The rearrangement joins TRBV9 to TRBJ1-3; D unclear. CDR1 is SGDLS, CDR2 YYNGEE, per germline. V shed 0 bases and J shed 2 bases, with 18 bases lying between them. This CDR3 spans 18 amino acids.

The rearrangement joins TRBV29-1 to TRBJ1-1; D uncertain. Trimming shortened V by 6 bases and J by 5 bases, and 16 bases separated the two germline ends. Germline assignment: CDR1 SQVTM and CDR2 ANQGSEA. CDR3 size: 13 residues. The CDR3 sequence is CSVQLGGVTEAFF. The CDR3 bases are TGCAGCGTACAATTGGGCGGGGTAACTGAAGCTTTCTTT.

This clone was seen a handful of times. The chain is built from TRBV4-1 and TRBJ1-3; tentatively, D is TRBD1 (6 bases). This CDR3 is 16 amino acids long. V lost 0 bases, J lost 3 bases, and 12 bases lay in between. CDR1 is MGHRA and CDR2 is YSYEKL in the germline V gene. The CDR3 region is CASSQDSGTLGNTIYF. The CDR3 bases are TGCGCCAGCAGCCAAGATTCCGGGACACTTGGAAACACCATATATTTT.

This sequence joins TRBV19 and TRBJ2-4; D possibly corresponds to TRBD1 (6 bases). Germline-derived CDR1 and CDR2 are LNHDA and SQIVND (reference sequence). The CDR3 spans 16 residues. V gave up 5 bases and J gave up 0 bases, with 14 bases separating them. The CDR3 is CASSSQGLIAKNIQYF. CDR3 coding DNA: TGTGCCAGTAGTTCACAGGGTTTAATAGCCAAAAACATTCAGTACTTC.

This clone was seen more than once but under ten times. The chain links TRBV7-8 to TRBJ2-6, with 8 bases lining up with TRBD1. After removal of 3 bases from V and 2 bases from J, the junction contained 21 bases not matched to a gene. Looked up from germline, CDR1 is SGHVS and CDR2 is FQNEAQ. The CDR3 spans 22 residues. The CDR3 region is CASSFNAQGAGRNYAGANVLTF. The CDR3 nucleotides read TGTGCCAGCAGCTTTAATGCCCAGGGGGCGGGGAGAAACTACGCTGGGGCCAACGTCCTGACTTTC.

This clone was observed once. This chain uses TRBV12-5 with TRBJ2-6; D gene uncertain. The germline V gene encodes CDR1 LGHNT and CDR2 FRNRAP. V lost 2 bases and J lost 2, with 4 bases in between. The CDR3 runs to 14 residues. CDR3 residues: CASGLSAGANVLTF. CDR3 nucleotide sequence: TGTGCTAGTGGTTTGTCAGCTGGGGCCAACGTCCTGACTTTC.

This CDR3 is CASSRQGAANEKLFF. DNA for the CDR3: TGTGCCAGCAGCCGACAGGGGGCGGCTAATGAAAAACTGTTTTTT. The chain carries TRBV6-5 and TRBJ1-4, with TRBD1 matching 10 bases. Germline-derived CDR1 and CDR2 are MNHEY and SVGAGI. Trimming removed 6 bases from V and 3 bases from J; junction bases left unmatched: 4. The CDR3 is made up of 15 amino acids.

The chain carries TRBV10-1 and TRBJ1-1; D ambiguous. V was cut by 4 bases and J by 5 bases, with 11 bases left in between. This CDR3 has 13 amino acids. Germline V gives CDR1 WNHNN, CDR2 SYGVQD (reference sequence). CDR3 nucleotides: TGCGCCAGCAGTGCCGCGGGGAGGACTGAAGCTTTCTTT. The encoded protein is CASSAAGRTEAFF.

The chain employs TRBV7-2 and TRBJ2-5, with TRBD2 matching 8 bases. The V gene's germline CDR1 is SGHTA and CDR2 FQGNSA. The CDR3 has 15 residues. V shed 0 bases, J shed 5 bases, and the junction held 5 bases outside the gene matches. CDR3 nucleotides: TGTGCCAGCAGCTTAGCGATCGGGGGGGCCGAGACCCAGTACTTC. Amino acid sequence: CASSLAIGGAETQYF.

The J gene is TRBJ2-5, the V gene TRBV5-1, with 7 bases identical to TRBD2. The CDR3 extends over 13 amino acids. Trimming removed 7 bases from V and 5 bases from J; junction bases left unmatched: 8. Germline V gene data show CDR1 as SGHRS and CDR2 as YFSETQ. The chain's CDR3 is CASSPTSDETQYF. For the CDR3, the DNA is TGCGCCAGCTCCCCTACTAGCGATGAGACCCAGTACTTC.

J is TRBJ1-3 and V is TRBV19; perhaps TRBD1 as D (5 bases). The ends were cut back, 5 bases at V and 0 bases at J, with 14 bases in the middle. CDR1 is LNHDA and CDR2 is SQIVND in the germline V gene (reference sequence). This CDR3 spans 16 amino acids. CDR3 residues: CASSDLRGSSGNTIYF. In nucleotides, the CDR3 is TGTGCCAGTAGTGACCTACGGGGGAGCTCTGGAAACACCATATATTTT.

The J gene is TRBJ2-2, the V gene TRBV6-2 or TRBV6-3, with 7 nucleotides matching TRBD1. The length of the CDR3 is 15 residues. Looked up from germline, CDR1 is MNHEY and CDR2 is SVGEGT. The trim removed 5 bases at V and 4 bases at J, leaving 7 bases unmatched. CDR3 nucleotide sequence: TGTGCCAGCAGTCGAGAGGGGGCGGCCACCGGGGAGCTGTTTTTT. This gives the protein CASSREGAATGELFF.

V is TRBV19 and J is TRBJ1-2; the D gene is possibly TRBD1 (5 bases). V gave up 7 bases and J gave up 3 bases, with 27 bases separating them. Germline loops: CDR1 LNHDA, CDR2 SQIVND (reference sequence). CDR3 length: 18 residues. In DNA, the CDR3 is TGTGCCAGTATTAGTATCCCCGGAGGGACGGAAGGGGACTATGGCTACACCTTC. Translating gives CASISIPGGTEGDYGYTF.

The V and J genes are TRBV10-3 and TRBJ1-1, with TRBD1 as a possible D gene (5 bases). There are 15 residues in the CDR3. V lost 7 bases, J lost 0 bases, and 15 bases lay in between. CDR1 ENHRY and CDR2 SYGVKD come from the germline V gene. CDR3 residues: CAITNGGVMNTEAFF. The DNA for the CDR3 is TGTGCCATCACCAACGGGGGAGTCATGAACACTGAAGCTTTCTTT.

The CDR3 protein is CSGIGQGGYTF. CDR3 DNA: TGCAGCGGAATCGGACAGGGAGGCTACACCTTC. The chain recombines TRBV29-1 with TRBJ1-2; TRBD1 matches 8 bases. This CDR3 has 11 residues. V lost 7 bases and J lost 8; bases outside the gene matches: 6. Germline loops: CDR1 SQVTM, CDR2 ANQGSEA.